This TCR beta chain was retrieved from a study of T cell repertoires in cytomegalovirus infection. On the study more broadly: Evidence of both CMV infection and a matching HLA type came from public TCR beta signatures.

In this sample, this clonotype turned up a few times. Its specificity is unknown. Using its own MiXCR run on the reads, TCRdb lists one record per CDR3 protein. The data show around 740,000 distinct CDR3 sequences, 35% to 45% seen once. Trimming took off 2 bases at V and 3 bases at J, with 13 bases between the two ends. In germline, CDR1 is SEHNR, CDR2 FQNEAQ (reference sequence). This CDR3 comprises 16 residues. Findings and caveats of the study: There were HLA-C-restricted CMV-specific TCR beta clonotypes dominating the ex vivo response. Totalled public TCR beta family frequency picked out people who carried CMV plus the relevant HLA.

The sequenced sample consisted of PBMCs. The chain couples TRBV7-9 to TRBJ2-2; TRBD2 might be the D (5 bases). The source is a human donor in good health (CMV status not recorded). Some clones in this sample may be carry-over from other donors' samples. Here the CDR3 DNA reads TGTGCCAGCAGCTTATCTGCGCGGGTTTACACCGGGGAGCTGTTTTTT. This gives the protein CASSLSARVYTGELFF. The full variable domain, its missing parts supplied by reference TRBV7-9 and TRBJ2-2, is DTGVSQNPRHKITKRGQNVTFRCDPISEHNRLYWYRQTLGQGPEFLTYFQNEAQLEKSRLLSDRFSAERPKGSFSTLEIQRTEQGDSAMYLCASSLSARVYTGELFFGEGSRLTVL.